One and the same sample provided the 13 T cell receptor beta chains below, sequenced in a study of blood T cell repertoires in COVID-19. The assay was immunoSEQ multiplex PCR, and TCRdb's table has in-frame clones only and misses some. The sample holds some 250,000 clones, 65% to 85% seen once. Specimen: peripheral blood. These receptors were taken from a woman over 75 with acute or convalescent COVID-19.

The chain has TRBV7-9 and TRBJ2-1; D is ambiguous. Germline V lookup: CDR1 SEHNR, CDR2 FQNEAQ (reference sequence). Trimming took 6 bases from V and 0 from J, leaving 15 bases between them. The CDR3 covers 16 residues. Here the CDR3 reads CASRLLDPYSYNEQFF. As DNA, the CDR3 is TGTGCCAGCAGGCTGTTAGATCCCTACTCCTACAATGAGCAGTTCTTC.

This sequence joins TRBV3-1 (or the pseudogene TRBV3-2) and TRBJ2-1; 11 nucleotides line up with TRBD2. Trimming removed 4 bases from V and 4 bases from J; junction bases left unmatched: 0. In germline, CDR1 is LGHDT, CDR2 YNNKEL (reference sequence). This CDR3 region has 14 residues. The CDR3: CASSRLAGYNEQFF. The CDR3 coding sequence is TGTGCCAGCAGCCGACTAGCGGGATACAATGAGCAGTTCTTC.

The genes are TRBV9 and TRBJ2-5; 11 nucleotides agree with TRBD2. Trimming at V came to 0 bases and at J to 2 bases, leaving 21 bases not matched to a gene. The CDR3 consists of 22 residues. Germline loops: CDR1 SGDLS, CDR2 YYNGEE. CDR3 DNA sequence: TGTGCCAGCAGCGTAGTCCCCCTAGCGGGGGGCCGCAGCGGCATCCCTCAAGAGACCCAGTACTTC. This encodes CASSVVPLAGGRSGIPQETQYF.

This chain links TRBV25-1 with TRBJ2-1, with D tentatively TRBD2 (6 bases). The germline gives CDR1 MGHDK, CDR2 SYGVNS. V was shortened by 9 bases and J by 4 bases, with 7 bases between the two germline ends. CDR3 size: 11 residues. The CDR3 DNA is TGTGCCAGTAGCGGTTACAATGAGCAGTTCTTC. Translation: CASSGYNEQFF.

The chain uses TRBV19 and TRBJ1-2; no clear D gene. V lost 5 bases and J 5 bases, leaving 18 bases between the germline ends. Germline CDR1 is LNHDA and CDR2 is SQIVND (reference sequence). CDR3 length: 15 residues. Written as DNA, the CDR3 is TGTGCCAGTAGTGTCCCGTCGGGGTCCACATATGGCTACACCTTC. Translation gives CASSVPSGSTYGYTF.

J is TRBJ1-2 and V is TRBV7-9; D gene uncertain. Trimming shortened V by 1 base and J by 4 bases, and 13 bases separated the two germline ends. The germline V gene encodes CDR1 SEHNR and CDR2 FQNEAQ (reference sequence). The CDR3 extends over 15 amino acids. CDR3 loop: CASSLGESLVYGYTF. The CDR3 coding sequence is TGTGCCAGCAGCTTAGGCGAATCGCTGGTCTATGGCTACACCTTC.

The CDR3 loop reads CASNRGTSLLDSEQYF. CDR3 sequence (DNA): TGTGCCAGCAACAGAGGGACTAGCCTCCTTGACTCCGAGCAGTACTTC. The rearrangement joins TRBV5-4 to TRBJ2-7, with 9 bases lining up with TRBD2. CDR1 and CDR2 from the germline V gene are SGHNT and YYREEE (reference sequence). The length of the CDR3 is 16 residues. The trim removed 6 bases at V and 6 bases at J, leaving 16 bases unmatched.

This chain uses TRBV28 with TRBJ2-1; TRBD2 matches at 14 bases. J lost 7 bases, V lost 6 bases, and 2 bases had no gene match. CDR3 length: 14 residues. Germline-derived CDR1 and CDR2 are MDHEN and SYDVKM. The CDR3 loop reads CASRWTSGRNEQFF. CDR3 coding DNA: TGTGCCAGCAGATGGACTAGCGGGAGGAATGAGCAGTTCTTC.

The chain links TRBV7-2 to TRBJ2-5; 10 bases are shared with TRBD2. Germline V gene data show CDR1 as SGHTA and CDR2 as FQGNSA. The V segment lost 3 bases and the J segment 4 bases; nucleotides outside the gene matches: 11. The CDR3 totals 17 residues. This CDR3 reads CASSFRVVAGGRETQYF. The CDR3 DNA sequence: TGTGCCAGCAGCTTTCGGGTAGTAGCGGGGGGTAGAGAGACCCAGTACTTC.

The V gene is TRBV4-2, the J gene TRBJ2-2; TRBD2 matches 12 bases. Germline loops: CDR1 LGHNA, CDR2 YNFKEQ. V was pared by 4 bases and J by 7 bases, with 4 bases of the junction left unmatched. CDR3 size: 15 residues. DNA for the CDR3: TGTGCCAGCAGCCCTCTAGCGGGAGGGGTCGGGGAGCTGTTTTTT. Its protein is CASSPLAGGVGELFF.

CDR3 sequence reads: CASSRDYSNQPQHF. CDR3 DNA: TGTGCCAGCAGTCGAGATTATAGCAATCAGCCCCAGCATTTT. The rearrangement uses TRBV2 and TRBJ1-5; D is unresolved. The CDR3 is 14 amino acids. Looked up from germline, CDR1 is SNHLY and CDR2 is FYNNEI. V was trimmed by 5 bases and J by 0 bases, leaving 8 bases between them.

The chain carries TRBV5-1 and TRBJ2-7; the match to TRBD2 covers 11 bases. Germline loops: CDR1 SGHRS, CDR2 YFSETQ. J lost 5 bases, V lost 0 bases, and 7 bases had no gene match. The CDR3 is 16 residues long. CDR3 sequence reads: CASSLVTGLAVHEQYF. CDR3 nucleotide sequence: TGCGCCAGCAGCTTGGTAACGGGACTAGCGGTCCACGAGCAGTACTTC. Based on the CDR3 plus reference TRBV5-1 and TRBJ2-7, the full variable domain is KAGVTQTPRYLIKTRGQQVTLSCSPISGHRSVSWYQQTPGQGLQFLFEYFSETQRNKGNFPGRFSGRQFSNSRSEMNVSTLELGDSALYLCASSLVTGLAVHEQYFGPGTRLTVT.

This clone was picked up a small number of times. This chain uses TRBV19 with TRBJ2-7, with D maybe TRBD2 (6 bases). The V gene lost 9 bases and the J gene lost 3 bases, with 18 bases spanning the gap. This CDR3 contains 14 residues. Germline V gene lookup returns CDR1 LNHDA and CDR2 SQIVND (reference sequence). CDR3 DNA: TGTGCCAGCCCCGGGGGTCCAGGCCACTACGAGCAGTACTTC. Amino acids: CASPGGPGHYEQYF.